This T cell receptor (beta chain) appears in the sequencing data of a study of control samples from healthy donors and cancer patients. CDR3 length: 19 amino acids. CDR1 is SGHVS, CDR2 FQNEAQ, per germline. V shed 1 base and J 1 base; nucleotides not matched to a gene: 7. Sequenced by immunoSEQ multiplex PCR; TCRdb stores in-frame clones only, minus some. The sample lists roughly 370,000 clones; approximately 90% were seen once. J is TRBJ2-1 and V is TRBV7-8; 13 nucleotides align to TRBD2. Sequencing was performed on PBMCs. The receptor was derived from a man aged 35 to 55 with head and neck cancer. CDR3 sequence reads: CASSLVGTSGTTSYNEQFF. The CDR3 DNA reads as TGTGCCAGCAGCTTAGTGGGGACTAGCGGGACTACATCCTACAATGAGCAGTTCTTC.